This entry lists 15 T cell receptor beta chains sequenced from one sample in a study of response to subunit inactivated influenza vaccine. MiXCR was run by TCRdb on the RT-PCR reads, yielding one entry per CDR3 protein. The sample includes about 800,000 distinct CDR3 sequences, 21% of them seen just once. The sequencing used PBMCs from blood, collected 5 days after vaccination. These receptors were collected from a man aged 45-60 years who received an inactivated influenza vaccine.

Many counts were recorded for this clonotype. The chain carries TRBV7-2 and TRBJ1-5; tentative D call: TRBD1 (6 bases). The CDR3 consists of 13 residues. Germline V gene sequence: CDR1 SGHTA, CDR2 FQGNSA. V lost 5 bases, J lost 4 bases, and 9 bases lay in between. DNA for the CDR3: TGTGCCAGCAGCCCCGACAGGAATCAGCCCCAGCATTTT. Protein product: CASSPDRNQPQHF.

The genes are TRBV5-1 and TRBJ2-1; D is tentatively TRBD1 or TRBD2 (5 bases each). The CDR3 length is 14 residues. CDR1 and CDR2 (germline): SGHRS, YFSETQ. The ends were cut back, 2 bases at V and 8 bases at J, with 14 bases in the middle. This chain's CDR3 is CASSLFGGKYEQFF. DNA of the CDR3: TGCGCCAGCAGCTTATTTGGGGGTAAATATGAGCAGTTCTTC.

This sequence joins TRBV6-5 and TRBJ2-5; no firm D call. V lost 0 bases and J 3 bases, leaving 5 bases between the germline ends. The CDR3 is made up of 13 amino acids. Germline V CDR1 and CDR2: MNHEY, SVGAGI. The CDR3 DNA reads as TGTGCCAGCAGTTACTCGTACGAAGAGACCCAGTACTTC. Translated: CASSYSYEETQYF.

The V call is TRBV10-3, the J call TRBJ2-3; 10 positions agree with TRBD2. V lost 0 bases and J lost 2; bases outside the gene matches: 5. CDR1 and CDR2 (germline): ENHRY, SYGVKD. CDR3 size: 17 residues. Here the CDR3 DNA reads TGTGCCATCAGTGAGTCTATAGCGGGGGGCGCCACAGATACGCAGTATTTT. Translating gives CAISESIAGGATDTQYF.

This clonotype was counted ten times or more. V gene TRBV7-8 combines with J gene TRBJ2-1; D assignment may be TRBD1 or TRBD2 (5 bases each). The V and J ends lost 0 bases and 8 bases respectively, with 11 bases between them. The CDR3 loop spans 14 amino acids. Germline loops: CDR1 SGHVS, CDR2 FQNEAQ. The CDR3 reads CASSLAMRGHEQFF. The CDR3 bases are TGTGCCAGCAGCTTAGCTATGAGGGGACATGAGCAGTTCTTC.

CDR3 in DNA: TGTGCCAGCAGCGAGACAGGGGGTTCCTCTGGGGCCAACGTCCTGACTTTC. Its protein product is CASSETGGSSGANVLTF. This chain uses TRBV12-3 or TRBV12-4 with TRBJ2-6; 9 bases are a match to TRBD1. CDR3 length: 17 residues. V lost 6 bases to trimming and J lost 0 bases; unmatched junction nucleotides: 6.

In this sample, this clonotype turned up a few times. The chain links TRBV29-1 to TRBJ2-3; maybe TRBD1 (5 bases). The V and J ends lost 5 bases and 0 bases respectively, with 9 bases between them. The length of the CDR3 is 13 residues. CDR1 is SQVTM and CDR2 is ANQGSEA in the germline V gene. The CDR3 DNA reads TGCAGCGTTAGGGGCGTAAGCACAGATACGCAGTATTTT. Its protein is CSVRGVSTDTQYF.

The CDR3 sequence is CASSLTGRYNEQFF. The CDR3 bases are TGCGCCAGCAGCTTGACTGGGAGATACAATGAGCAGTTCTTC. The chain employs TRBV5-1 and TRBJ2-1; D may be TRBD2 (5 bases). V lost 1 base to trimming and J lost 4 bases, with 9 bases between them. This CDR3 spans 14 amino acids. Germline V lookup: CDR1 SGHRS, CDR2 YFSETQ.

The chain employs TRBV12-3 or TRBV12-4 and TRBJ1-2; the D gene is possibly TRBD1 (5 bases). Trimming left V 4 bases short and J 0 bases short, with 15 bases between. The CDR3 length is 16 residues. The CDR3 spells CASSSGALEANYGYTF. The CDR3 DNA is TGTGCCAGCAGTTCCGGGGCCCTAGAAGCTAACTATGGCTACACCTTC.

In nucleotides, the CDR3 is TGCGCCAGCAGCTTGGCCGGTTCTAGCGGTTACAATGAGCAGTTCTTC. This gives the protein CASSLAGSSGYNEQFF. The rearrangement links TRBV5-1 to TRBJ2-1; 7 bases align to TRBD2. CDR3 length equals 16 residues. V lost 0 bases and J lost 4; bases outside the gene matches: 7. Per the germline V gene, CDR1 is SGHRS and CDR2 is YFSETQ.

This rearrangement joins TRBV29-1 to TRBJ2-7; D tentatively fits TRBD1 or TRBD2 (5 bases each). The CDR3 has 12 residues. Trimming shortened V by 2 bases and J by 8 bases, and 13 bases separated the two germline ends. Germline CDR1 reads SQVTM; CDR2 reads ANQGSEA. This CDR3 reads CSVESGTKQQYF. The CDR3 coding sequence is TGCAGCGTTGAATCCGGGACGAAACAGCAGTACTTC.

This clonotype was seen a few times. The V and J genes are TRBV25-1 and TRBJ2-1, with D unresolved. This CDR3 comprises 12 residues. From germline, CDR1 is MGHDK and CDR2 SYGVNS. The CDR3 loop reads CATANGLTEQFF. The CDR3 bases are TGTGCTACAGCGAACGGCCTAACTGAGCAGTTCTTC.

Only a few counts were recorded for this clonotype. The chain links TRBV11-2 to TRBJ2-1; TRBD2 matches 9 bases. Germline trimming cut 5 bases from V and 10 bases from J; bases unmatched to any gene: 12. Germline-derived CDR1 and CDR2 are SGHAT and FQNNGV. This CDR3 has 15 amino acids. The DNA of the CDR3 is TGTGCCAGCAGCAGGCTAGCGGGGTACCGCGCCGAGCAGTTCTTC. This translates into CASSRLAGYRAEQFF.

This clonotype was counted between two and nine times. The chain carries TRBV5-1 and TRBJ2-5; TRBD1 or TRBD2 may be the D gene (5 bases each). V lost 6 bases and J lost 0, with 15 bases in between. Per the germline V gene, CDR1 is SGHRS and CDR2 is YFSETQ. This CDR3 is 15 amino acids long. CDR3 bases: TGCGCCAGCACATCGGGGTTAGGGGACCAAGAGACCCAGTACTTC. This sequence encodes CASTSGLGDQETQYF.

The V and J genes are TRBV29-1 and TRBJ2-5, with 7 positions matching TRBD2. Unmatched junction bases numbered 6, after V lost 6 bases and J lost 2 bases. CDR3 length: 13 residues. CDR1 and CDR2 from the germline V gene are SQVTM and ANQGSEA. Here the CDR3 DNA reads TGCAGCGTCCTCGGACTAGTTCAAGAGACCCAGTACTTC. It encodes CSVLGLVQETQYF.